This T cell receptor (beta chain) was documented in a study of cytomegalovirus exposure and HLA in healthy donors. PCR was performed using 60 Vbeta and 13 Jbeta primers. The data were produced by immunoSEQ multiplex PCR, yet TCRdb's version contains in-frame clones alone and is incomplete. The sample contains tens of thousands of clones, around 53% of which appear only once. This CDR3 region has 11 residues. Per the germline V gene, CDR1 is GTSNPN and CDR2 is SVGIG (reference sequence). V was pared by 1 base and J by 7 bases, with 6 bases between. The gene calls are TRBV30 and TRBJ2-3; D ambiguous. The sequencing sample was made of PBMCs. The source is a woman aged 40 to 55 in good health and CMV-seropositive. The CDR3 coding sequence is TGTGCCTGGAGTGGGCTCAATACGCAGTATTTT. It codes for CAWSGLNTQYF.